Included here is one T cell receptor (beta chain) sequence, with context. The antigen is not known. This sample was included in a study of cytomegalovirus exposure and HLA in healthy donors. Study outcomes and limitations: CMV serostatus was the sole immune exposure data available. In a later analysis, a missense DCLRE1C variant was linked to TCR beta V- and J-gene trimming.

PCR was performed using 60 Vbeta and 13 Jbeta primers. Method: immunoSEQ multiplex PCR; TCRdb's copy keeps in-frame clones and lacks some. The table records roughly 93,000 clones, around 80% of them present only once. Sequenced input: PBMCs. The receptor's source is a human donor in good health.

The CDR3 is CASSPPQGTDTQYF. In DNA form, the CDR3 reads TGTGCCAGCTCACCACCCCAGGGCACAGATACGCAGTATTTT. The chain links TRBV18 to TRBJ2-3, with D unresolved. Trimming took 0 bases from V and 1 from J, leaving 5 bases between them. The germline CDR1 and CDR2 sequences are KGHSH and LQKENI. The CDR3 covers 14 residues. The whole variable domain, filled in from reference TRBV18 and TRBJ2-3, reads NAGVMQNPRHLVRRRGQEARLRCSPMKGHSHVYWYRQLPEEGLKFMVYLQKENIIDESGMPKERFSAEFPKEGPSILRIQQVVRGDSAAYFCASSPPQGTDTQYFGPGTRLTVL.